This T cell receptor (beta chain) was retrieved from a study of B cell selection in AIRE deficiency. Germline assignment: CDR1 SGDLS and CDR2 YYNGEE. The J segment lost 4 bases and the V segment lost 2 bases, leaving 8 bases of the junction unmatched. The CDR3 is 17 amino acids. The sorted conventional CD4 T cells were gated as CD4+CD127+. Generated by immunoSEQ multiplex PCR, the TCRdb table keeps only in-frame clones and is missing some. The sample yields some 25,000 clones, around 95% seen once. Notes on this clone: Its matching antigen is unknown.

Findings and caveats of the study: About 30.6% of healthy-shared Treg sequences were found among patient Tconv cells. Of fewer than 4,000 shared Treg TCRbeta sequences, 31.6% were healthy-donor-only and around 9% patient-only.

The sequenced sample was CD4+CD127+ conventional T cells sorted from PBMCs. The rearrangement links TRBV9 to TRBJ2-1; TRBD1 aligns across 11 bases. The source is a human donor in good health. The CDR3 loop reads CASSVNSGTGGYNEQFF. In DNA form, the CDR3 reads TGTGCCAGCAGCGTGAACTCTGGGACAGGGGGGTACAATGAGCAGTTCTTC.